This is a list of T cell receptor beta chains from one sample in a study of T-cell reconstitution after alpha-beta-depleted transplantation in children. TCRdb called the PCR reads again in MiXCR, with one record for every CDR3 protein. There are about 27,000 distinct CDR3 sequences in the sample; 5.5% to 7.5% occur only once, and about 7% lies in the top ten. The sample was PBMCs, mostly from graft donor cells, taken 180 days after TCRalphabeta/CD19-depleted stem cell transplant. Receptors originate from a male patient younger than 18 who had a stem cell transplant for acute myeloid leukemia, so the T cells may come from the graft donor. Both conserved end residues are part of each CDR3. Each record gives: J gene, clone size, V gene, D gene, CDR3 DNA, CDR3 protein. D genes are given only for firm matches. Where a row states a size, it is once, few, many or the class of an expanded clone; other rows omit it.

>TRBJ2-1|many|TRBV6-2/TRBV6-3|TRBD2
TGTGCCAGCAGCCCCGACGGGAGGGCAGGTGAGCAGTTCTTC
CASSPDGRAGEQFF
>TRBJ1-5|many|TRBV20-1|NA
TGCAGTGCTAGACCCCCGGGATCTTTGGAGCCCCAGCATTTT
CSARPPGSLEPQHF
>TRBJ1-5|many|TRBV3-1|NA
TGTGCCAGCAGCCCCGGGACCGCCAATCAGCCCCAGCATTTT
CASSPGTANQPQHF
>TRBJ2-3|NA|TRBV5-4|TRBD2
TGTGCCAGCAGCTTGGTCCCTCGCGCGGGAGGGACAGATACGCAGTATTTT
CASSLVPRAGGTDTQYF
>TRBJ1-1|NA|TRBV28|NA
TGTGCCAGCAGCTCTTGGAGGTCGGACACTGAAGCTTTCTTT
CASSSWRSDTEAFF
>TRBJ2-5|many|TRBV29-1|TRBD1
TGCAGCGTTGCGACAGGGTCTCGGGAGACCCAGTACTTC
CSVATGSRETQYF
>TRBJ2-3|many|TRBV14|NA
TGTGCCAGCAGCCAATACTTATACACAGATACGCAGTATTTT
CASSQYLYTDTQYF
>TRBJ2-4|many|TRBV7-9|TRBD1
TGTGCCAGCAGCAAGGGACAGACTGAAAACATTCAGTACTTC
CASSKGQTENIQYF
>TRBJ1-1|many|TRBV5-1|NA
TGCGCCAGCAGCTTTGGACAGAGTGAAGCTTTCTTT
CASSFGQSEAFF
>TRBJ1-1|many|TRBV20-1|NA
TGCAGTGCTACCCTACAGGCCTTGGGCACTGAAGCTTTCTTT
CSATLQALGTEAFF
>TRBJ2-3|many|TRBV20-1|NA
TGCAGTGCCCCGGGACTTCCTTCAGATACGCAGTATTTT
CSAPGLPSDTQYF
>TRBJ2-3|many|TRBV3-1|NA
TGTGCCAGCAGCCAAGCGAAGCGGGCCTCCACAGATACGCAGTATTTT
CASSQAKRASTDTQYF
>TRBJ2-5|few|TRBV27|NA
TGTGCCAGCAGTTTCGGTGGAACCCACCGTAAGACCCAGTACTTC
CASSFGGTHRKTQYF
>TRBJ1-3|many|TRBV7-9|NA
TGTGCCAGCAGCTTTTACAGGGTACGCTCTGGAAACACCATATATTTT
CASSFYRVRSGNTIYF
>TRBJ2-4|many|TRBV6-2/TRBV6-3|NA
TGTGCCAGCAGGGATGGAGCCTTAGCCAAAAACATTCAGTACTTC
CASRDGALAKNIQYF
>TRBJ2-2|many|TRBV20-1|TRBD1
TGCAGTGCTAGAGACACAGGGGGCAAAAACACCGGGGAGCTGTTTTTT
CSARDTGGKNTGELFF
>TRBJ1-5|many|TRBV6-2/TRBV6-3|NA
TGTGCCAGCAGTTTGGCCAGGGATAATCAGCCCCAGCATTTT
CASSLARDNQPQHF
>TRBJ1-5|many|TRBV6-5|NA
TGTGCCAGCAGTTACCCGGCGGGGGGGCGGGCGGACAATCAGCCCCAGCATTTT
CASSYPAGGRADNQPQHF
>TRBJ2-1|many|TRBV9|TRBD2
TGTGCCAGCAGCGTAGTTTCTAGCGGGGGCAATGAGCAGTTCTTC
CASSVVSSGGNEQFF
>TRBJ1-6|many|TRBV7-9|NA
TGTGCCAGCAGCCCAGGGCAGGGCGGTAATTCACCCCTCCACTTT
CASSPGQGGNSPLHF
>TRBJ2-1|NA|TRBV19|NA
TGTGCCAGTAGGGCAGGGCTCAATGAGCAGTTCTTC
CASRAGLNEQFF
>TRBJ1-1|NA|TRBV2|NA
TGTGCCAGCAGTGAGGCTATGAACACTGAAGCTTTCTTT
CASSEAMNTEAFF
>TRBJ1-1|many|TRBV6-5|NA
TGTGCCAGCAACCCGGGGGGGAACACTGAAGCTTTCTTT
CASNPGGNTEAFF
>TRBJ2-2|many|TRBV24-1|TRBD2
TGTGCCACCAGTGACCGCGCGGGACTAGCGGGTGGGAACACCGGGGAGCTGTTTTTT
CATSDRAGLAGGNTGELFF
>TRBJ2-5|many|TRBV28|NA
TGTGCCACTCCCCAAGAGACCCAGTACTTC
CATPQETQYF
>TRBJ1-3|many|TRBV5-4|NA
TGTGCCAGCAGCTTGCAGGGTCCTTCTGGAAACACCATATATTTT
CASSLQGPSGNTIYF
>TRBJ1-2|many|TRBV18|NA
TGTGCCAGCTCACCACCCGGATCGTGGACCAGCTATGGCTACACCTTC
CASSPPGSWTSYGYTF
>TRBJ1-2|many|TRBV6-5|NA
TGTGCCAGCAGTTATTTCCCAACCAGGGGACACTATGGCTACACCTTC
CASSYFPTRGHYGYTF
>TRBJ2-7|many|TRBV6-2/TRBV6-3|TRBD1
TGTGCCAGCAGTTACTTCGCAGGGGGCGTCGAGCAGTACTTC
CASSYFAGGVEQYF
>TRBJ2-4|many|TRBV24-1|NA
TGTGCCACCCAGGTCCGCAGGGAAAACATTCAGTACTTC
CATQVRRENIQYF
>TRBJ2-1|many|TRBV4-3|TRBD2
TGCGCCAGCAGCCAGCCCCTCCGGGACTATACCTACAATGAGCAGTTCTTC
CASSQPLRDYTYNEQFF
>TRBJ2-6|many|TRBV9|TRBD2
TGTGCCAGCACCCGCCCCGGGGGGAGCGGGGCCAACGTCCTGACTTTC
CASTRPGGSGANVLTF
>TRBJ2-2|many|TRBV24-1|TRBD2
TGTGCCACCAGTGATTTCGCTGGACTAGCGGGAGTAAACACCGGGGAGCTGTTTTTT
CATSDFAGLAGVNTGELFF
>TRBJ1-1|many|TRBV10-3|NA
TGTGCCATCCAGAAGGGAGGCTCTGACACTGAAGCTTTCTTT
CAIQKGGSDTEAFF
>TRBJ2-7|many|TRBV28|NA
TGTGCCAGCAGTTTCCCCACCGGGCTCCACTACGAGCAGTACTTC
CASSFPTGLHYEQYF
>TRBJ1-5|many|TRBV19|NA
TGTGCCAGTAGTATAGGCAGGGGAAGCAATCAGCCCCAGCATTTT
CASSIGRGSNQPQHF
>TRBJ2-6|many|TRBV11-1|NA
TGTGCCGGAAGGTATCCTGGGGCCAACGTCCTGACTTTC
CAGRYPGANVLTF
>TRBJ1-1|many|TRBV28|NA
TGTGCCAGCACCCTTCCAGAGAGGACAGCTTACACTGAAGCTTTCTTT
CASTLPERTAYTEAFF
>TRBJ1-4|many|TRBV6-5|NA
TGTGCCAGCAGTTACTCGGTACCGGGGAAATCAACTAATGAAAAACTGTTTTTT
CASSYSVPGKSTNEKLFF
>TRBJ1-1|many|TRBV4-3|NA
TGCGCCAGCAGCCAGGAGGCTGGGACCCGGCGCACTGAAGCTTTCTTT
CASSQEAGTRRTEAFF